These 11 T cell receptor beta chains originate from one sample sequenced in a study of metastatic and nonmetastatic thyroid tumors (dated by TCRdb to 2018 to 2020). Receptor libraries were prepared by PCR. The sample was run on an Illumina HiSeq 4000. TCRdb reanalyzed the raw reads on its own, using fastp at Q25 for trimming and MiXCR for clone calling, and kept in-frame beta chains. This sample holds under 95,000 clones; less than 10% were observed only once. The ten largest clones capture around 8.8% of the sample. Before undergoing thyroid surgery, none of the patients had been given any kind of treatment. The sequenced material came from blood. These receptors originate from a female donor with papillary thyroid cancer or a benign thyroid nodule (not recorded which). Some clones in this sample may be carry-over from other donors' samples.

This chain joins TRBV5-1 and TRBJ1-1, with 11 bases that match TRBD1. The CDR3 is 15 amino acids. CDR1 and CDR2 (germline): SGHRS, YFSETQ. V shed 0 bases, J shed 5 bases, and the junction held 3 bases outside the gene matches. This chain's CDR3 is CASSLVGQGGTEAFF. Here the CDR3 DNA reads TGCGCCAGCAGCTTGGTGGGACAGGGGGGAACTGAAGCTTTCTTT. The full variable domain, rest sourced from reference TRBV5-1 and TRBJ1-1, is KAGVTQTPRYLIKTRGQQVTLSCSPISGHRSVSWYQQTPGQGLQFLFEYFSETQRNKGNFPGRFSGRQFSNSRSEMNVSTLELGDSALYLCASSLVGQGGTEAFFGQGTRLTVV.

This clone was seen many times. The chain recombines TRBV6-4 with TRBJ1-6; D is uncertain. Germline assignment: CDR1 MRHNA and CDR2 SNTAGT. V was trimmed by 5 bases and J by 8 bases, leaving 10 bases between them. This CDR3 has 13 amino acids. The CDR3, as DNA: TGTGCCAGCAGTAGTGGAGAAGATTCACCCCTCCACTTT. This encodes CASSSGEDSPLHF.

This clone was detected ten times or more. This chain connects TRBV3-1 to TRBJ1-6; no clear D. V shed 0 bases and J shed 13 bases, with 13 bases lying between them. This CDR3 is built from 14 residues. Germline V lookup: CDR1 LGHDT, CDR2 YNNKEL (reference sequence). The CDR3 loop reads CASSQESGRNPLHF. The CDR3 nucleotides are TGTGCCAGCAGCCAAGAGTCAGGCCGTAACCCCCTCCACTTT.

This clone came up many times. CDR3 nucleotides: TGTGCCAGCAGCCAAGGAGAGAACACTGAAGCTTTCTTT. Amino acids: CASSQGENTEAFF. This sequence joins TRBV7-6 and TRBJ1-1; no reliable D call. Per the germline V gene, CDR1 is SGHVS and CDR2 is FNYEAQ. V gave up 5 bases and J gave up 1 base, with 8 bases separating them. The CDR3 loop spans 13 amino acids. The full variable domain, its missing parts supplied by reference TRBV7-6 and TRBJ1-1, is GAGVSQSPRYKVTKRGQDVALRCDPISGHVSLYWYRQALGQGPEFLTYFNYEAQQDKSGLPNDRFSAERPEGSISTLTIQRTEQRDSAMYRCASSQGENTEAFFGQGTRLTVV.

This clone has ten or more counts. CDR3 residues: CASSLSVGGNQPQHF. As DNA, the CDR3 is TGTGCCAGCAGTTTATCGGTGGGAGGCAATCAGCCCCAGCATTTT. The chain couples TRBV12-3 or TRBV12-4 to TRBJ1-5; D unresolved. V was cut by 2 bases and J by 2 bases, with 10 bases left in between. The CDR3 extends over 15 amino acids.

Ten or more counts support this clone. The chain has TRBV19 and TRBJ1-1, with no clear D. V was pared by 1 base and J by 4 bases, with 10 bases between. The CDR3 has 14 residues. CDR1 and CDR2 (germline): LNHDA, SQIVND (reference sequence). The CDR3 sequence: CASSIASIGTEAFF. Written as DNA, the CDR3 is TGTGCCAGTAGTATAGCCTCTATTGGCACTGAAGCTTTCTTT.

Ten or more counts support this clone. The genes are TRBV7-3 and TRBJ2-2, with 9 bases lining up with TRBD2. V was pared by 5 bases and J by 2 bases, with 6 bases of the junction left unmatched. Germline V lookup: CDR1 SGHTA, CDR2 FQGTGA. The CDR3 extends over 16 amino acids. For the CDR3, the DNA is TGTGCCAGCAGCAGAAGCGGGGGGTCAAACACCGGGGAGCTGTTTTTT. It encodes CASSRSGGSNTGELFF.

This clone appeared many times. V usage is TRBV18 and J usage is TRBJ1-1, with a weak D call TRBD1 (6 bases). The CDR3 totals 15 residues. Trimming pared 4 bases from V and 1 base from J, leaving 13 bases between. The germline gives CDR1 KGHSH, CDR2 LQKENI. CDR3 residues: CASSRQDAENTEAFF. The CDR3 DNA reads TGTGCCAGCTCACGACAGGACGCTGAGAACACTGAAGCTTTCTTT.

This clone was seen repeatedly, ten times or more. The CDR3 DNA is TGTGCCAGCAGGAGACAGGGGAACTCCCTCCACTTT. Encoded protein: CASRRQGNSLHF. The V and J genes are TRBV12-3 or TRBV12-4 and TRBJ1-6, with 8 nucleotides matching TRBD1. The CDR3 spans 12 residues. The V gene end was trimmed by 6 bases and the J gene end by 14 bases; junction bases not matched to a gene: 6.

There are many counts of this clone. The gene calls are TRBV28 and TRBJ2-1; D possibly corresponds to TRBD1 (5 bases). Deletions cut 6 bases from V and 7 bases from J, with 7 bases between. Germline CDR1 reads MDHEN; CDR2 reads SYDVKM. The CDR3 is made up of 11 amino acids. The CDR3 region has the DNA TGTGCCAGCAGGACAGTGAATGAGCAGTTCTTC. Translating it yields CASRTVNEQFF.

This clone was detected many times. This chain joins TRBV6-1 and TRBJ2-4, with D tentatively TRBD1 (7 bases). The CDR3 covers 15 residues. Germline loops: CDR1 MNHNS, CDR2 SASEGT. V was trimmed by 3 bases and J by 1 base, leaving 10 bases between them. The DNA for the CDR3 is TGTGCCAGCAGTGACAGGGGGGTTGCCAAAAACATTCAGTACTTC. Translation: CASSDRGVAKNIQYF.